This entry lists 27 T cell receptor beta chains sequenced from one sample in a study of blood T cell repertoires in COVID-19. The assay was immunoSEQ multiplex PCR, and TCRdb's table has in-frame clones only and misses some. This sample has roughly 250,000 clones; about 86% occur once, and the top ten carry about 4.2%. Sample: peripheral blood. These receptors originate from a man aged 50 to 59 with active or convalescent COVID-19.

This clone was detected once. The chain links TRBV6-5 to TRBJ1-3, with D uncertain. The CDR3 is made up of 15 amino acids. V was shortened by 6 bases and J by 0 bases, with 12 bases between the two germline ends. CDR1 is MNHEY and CDR2 is SVGAGI in the germline V gene. CDR3 residues: CASRHTGGSGNTIYF. The CDR3, as DNA: TGTGCCAGCAGACATACCGGAGGCTCTGGAAACACCATATATTTT.

This clone was seen only a few times. CDR3 DNA: TGTGCCAGCAGTTTAGGCCCTCGGCCCCAGCATTTT. Translated: CASSLGPRPQHF. The chain links TRBV28 to TRBJ1-5; D is uncertain. Germline CDR1 reads MDHEN; CDR2 reads SYDVKM. The V end was cut by 2 bases, the J end by 9 bases, with 8 bases between. This CDR3 contains 12 residues.

This clone has just a few counts. This chain links TRBV5-1 with TRBJ1-6, with 7 nucleotides matching TRBD1. Trimming at V came to 0 bases and at J to 5 bases, leaving 2 bases not matched to a gene. This CDR3 comprises 15 residues. The germline V gene has CDR1 SGHRS and CDR2 YFSETQ. The DNA of the CDR3 is TGCGCCAGCAGCTTGGCAGGGGGGCATAATTCACCCCTCCACTTT. Protein: CASSLAGGHNSPLHF.

The V gene is TRBV3-1 (or the pseudogene TRBV3-2), the J gene TRBJ2-3, with TRBD2 identical over 9 bases. The CDR3 length is 16 residues. After removal of 4 bases from V and 0 bases from J, the junction contained 5 bases not matched to a gene. Per the germline V gene, CDR1 is LGHDT and CDR2 is YNNKEL (reference sequence). This CDR3 is CASSPLAGRSTDTQYF. The CDR3 DNA reads TGTGCCAGCAGCCCGCTAGCGGGGCGGAGCACAGATACGCAGTATTTT.

The chain combines TRBV2 with TRBJ1-5; no definite D call. With 2 bases removed from V and 7 bases from J, the gap between germline ends came to 12 bases. CDR3 length equals 14 residues. Germline lookup yields CDR1 SNHLY and CDR2 FYNNEI. CDR3: CASSESSGIQPQHF. The CDR3 DNA reads as TGTGCCAGCAGTGAATCGTCGGGGATCCAGCCCCAGCATTTT.

The chain has TRBV19 and TRBJ2-7; D is perhaps TRBD2 (6 bases). Trimming pared 6 bases from V and 10 bases from J, leaving 16 bases between. CDR3 length: 12 residues. CDR1 and CDR2 (germline): LNHDA, SQIVND (reference sequence). This CDR3 reads CASSGDLGSQYF. For the CDR3, the DNA is TGTGCCAGTAGCGGGGACTTAGGGTCCCAGTACTTC.

For this clone: The junction shows a germline mismatch at one end, possibly a read error. The chain joins TRBV7-2 to TRBJ1-3; 8 bases map to TRBD1. Germline V gives CDR1 SGHTA, CDR2 FQGNSA. This CDR3 region has 16 residues. This CDR3 reads CASSLARTGIGNTIYF. In DNA form, the CDR3 reads TGTGCCAGCAGCCTAGCTAGGACAGGGATCGGAAACACCATATATTTT.

This clone was observed many times. The chain has TRBV5-4 and TRBJ1-1; perhaps TRBD1 as D (5 bases). V lost 2 bases, J lost 0 bases, and 11 bases lay in between. The CDR3 contains 15 residues. Looked up from germline, CDR1 is SGHNT and CDR2 is YYREEE (reference sequence). This chain's CDR3 is CASSFARGVNTEAFF. DNA for the CDR3: TGTGCCAGCAGCTTCGCCCGGGGGGTGAACACTGAAGCTTTCTTT.

This clone was picked up one time. The chain couples TRBV9 to TRBJ2-3; D perhaps matches TRBD2 (7 bases). CDR3 length: 16 amino acids. Germline V gene sequence: CDR1 SGDLS, CDR2 YYNGEE. Trimming removed 0 bases from V and 4 bases from J, with 15 bases in between. This CDR3 is CASSVDVGGRSDTQYF. The CDR3 DNA sequence: TGTGCCAGCAGCGTAGACGTGGGGGGGCGCTCAGATACGCAGTATTTT.

The chain links TRBV18 to TRBJ2-1, with 14 bases identical to TRBD2. The CDR3 sequence is 17 residues long. Unmatched junction bases numbered 5, after V lost 4 bases and J lost 3 bases. Germline V gives CDR1 KGHSH, CDR2 LQKENI. DNA for the CDR3: TGTGCCAGCTCACTATCCGGGACTAGCGGGGGCTACAATGAGCAGTTCTTC. Residues: CASSLSGTSGGYNEQFF.

The V and J genes are TRBV6-5 and TRBJ2-7; TRBD1 might be the D (6 bases). There are 14 residues in the CDR3. Germline V gene lookup returns CDR1 MNHEY and CDR2 SVGAGI. Trimming stripped 7 bases from V and 5 bases from J, with 18 bases between. The CDR3 DNA reads as TGTGCCAGCAATGGACAGCCCTTCGGGGACGAGCAGTACTTC. This encodes CASNGQPFGDEQYF.

The chain combines TRBV6-1 with TRBJ1-1; tentative D call: TRBD1 (6 bases). The germline V gene has CDR1 MNHNS and CDR2 SASEGT. The CDR3 loop spans 15 amino acids. Between the trimmed V and J ends, which lost 3 bases and 0 bases, there was a span of 11 bases. In nucleotides, the CDR3 is TGTGCCAGCAGTGACAGGGGTTCCATGAACACTGAAGCTTTCTTT. Its translation: CASSDRGSMNTEAFF.

The chain employs TRBV7-9 and TRBJ2-5; 7 bases map to TRBD1. Germline V gene sequence: CDR1 SEHNR, CDR2 FQNEAQ (reference sequence). This CDR3 has 15 amino acids. V trimming: 7 bases; J trimming: 4 bases; junction bases outside the gene matches: 12. Here the CDR3 reads CASTAETGSPETQYF. In nucleotides, the CDR3 is TGTGCCAGCACCGCCGAGACAGGGTCCCCAGAGACCCAGTACTTC.

This chain's CDR3 is CASSQAGADTEAFF. In DNA, the CDR3 is TGTGCCAGCAGCCAAGCTGGGGCGGACACTGAAGCTTTCTTT. This rearrangement joins TRBV3-1 (or the pseudogene TRBV3-2) to TRBJ1-1, with a possible D match to TRBD1 (5 bases). Germline V gives CDR1 LGHDT, CDR2 YNNKEL (reference sequence). CDR3 length: 14 residues. V lost 1 base and J lost 3, with 9 bases in between.

This chain links TRBV19 with TRBJ1-5; TRBD1 might be the D (6 bases). V was trimmed by 3 bases and J by 8 bases, leaving 14 bases between them. The CDR3 spans 14 residues. Germline V gives CDR1 LNHDA, CDR2 SQIVND (reference sequence). The DNA for the CDR3 is TGTGCCAGTAGTATGACAGGCCCGGTAGAGCCCCAGCATTTT. It yields the protein CASSMTGPVEPQHF.

The J gene is TRBJ2-7, the V gene TRBV6-1; TRBD2 matches at 8 bases. Trimming took 0 bases from V and 6 from J; bases not matched to a gene: 1. Germline lookup yields CDR1 MNHNS and CDR2 SASEGT. The CDR3 length is 13 residues. Here the CDR3 reads CASSEAGLGEQYF. DNA for the CDR3: TGTGCCAGCAGTGAAGCGGGACTAGGCGAGCAGTACTTC.

This chain connects TRBV25-1 to TRBJ2-3, with D maybe TRBD2 (6 bases). Germline CDR1 MGHDK, CDR2 SYGVNS. The CDR3 totals 13 residues. The ends were cut back, 3 bases at V and 10 bases at J, with 14 bases in the middle. CDR3 amino acids: CASSEGPGDAQYF. CDR3 coding DNA: TGTGCCAGCAGTGAGGGCCCGGGGGATGCGCAGTATTTT.

This sequence joins TRBV9 and TRBJ2-3; TRBD2 agrees at 12 bases. There are 15 residues in the CDR3. The germline V gene encodes CDR1 SGDLS and CDR2 YYNGEE. Trimming cost V 3 bases and J 7 bases; bases outside gene matches: 6. The CDR3 DNA follows: TGTGCCAGCAGCGCGGCTAGCGGGGGGGCAAATACGCAGTATTTT. It is translated as CASSAASGGANTQYF.

The chain is built from TRBV12-3 or TRBV12-4 and TRBJ1-2; possibly TRBD1 for D (5 bases). CDR3 length: 13 amino acids. The germline V and J ends were trimmed by 8 bases and 3 bases, with 13 bases remaining between them. The CDR3 DNA is TGTGCCAGCTCCGGGGGGGTTGACTATGGCTACACCTTC. It is translated as CASSGGVDYGYTF.

The V and J genes are TRBV13 and TRBJ1-6, with D maybe TRBD1 (5 bases). Trimming took 4 bases from V and 9 from J, leaving 16 bases between them. This CDR3 is built from 15 residues. Germline loops: CDR1 PRHDT, CDR2 FYEKMQ (reference sequence). CDR3 in amino acids: CASSSAQGIGSPLHF. The CDR3 DNA follows: TGTGCCAGCAGCTCCGCCCAGGGTATAGGTTCACCCCTCCACTTT.

This clone was seen just once. The chain has TRBV5-1 and TRBJ2-2; a weak D match, TRBD1 (6 bases). The CDR3 has 15 residues. Germline CDR1 and CDR2: SGHRS and YFSETQ. The V gene lost 2 bases and the J gene lost 4 bases, with 12 bases spanning the gap. Here the CDR3 DNA reads TGCGCCAGCAGCTTCGGTCTGGGGGCCACCGGGGAGCTGTTTTTT. It translates to CASSFGLGATGELFF.

This clone was seen only a few times. This chain uses TRBV30 with TRBJ2-7; 10 bases match TRBD1. Trimming removed 0 bases from V and 7 bases from J; junction bases left unmatched: 6. The CDR3 has 14 amino acids. Germline lookup yields CDR1 GTSNPN and CDR2 SVGIG (reference sequence). CDR3 coding DNA: TGTGCCTGGAGTGTACCCGACAGGGGGCCGGAGCAGTACTTC. This codes for CAWSVPDRGPEQYF.

The chain carries TRBV5-6 and TRBJ2-3; 9 bases match TRBD1. The ends lost 7 bases at V and 2 bases at J; junction bases unmatched: 5. This CDR3 region has 14 residues. Germline-derived CDR1 and CDR2 are SGHDT and YYEEEE. The CDR3 coding sequence is TGTGCCAGCGACAGGGGGATTTACACAGATACGCAGTATTTT. Its translation: CASDRGIYTDTQYF.

This clone was detected ten times or more. The chain employs TRBV6-2 or TRBV6-3 and TRBJ1-2; D is undetermined. This CDR3 region has 14 residues. Looked up from germline, CDR1 is MNHEY and CDR2 is SVGEGT. V gave up 0 bases and J gave up 4 bases, with 9 bases separating them. CDR3 DNA: TGTGCCAGCAGTTACTCCGGGTCGAGCTATGGCTACACCTTC. Protein sequence: CASSYSGSSYGYTF.

The rearrangement links TRBV7-3 to TRBJ1-2; no clear D gene. This CDR3 region has 12 residues. The V gene's germline CDR1 is SGHTA and CDR2 FQGTGA. Deletions cut 1 base from V and 7 bases from J, with 7 bases between. The CDR3 reads CASSLNGLGYTF. Written as DNA, the CDR3 is TGTGCCAGCAGCTTAAACGGTCTTGGCTACACCTTC.

This clone was counted between two and nine times. V and J are TRBV5-4 and TRBJ1-2; 8 bases map to TRBD1. Unmatched junction bases numbered 2, after V lost 2 bases and J lost 8 bases. CDR1 is SGHNT, CDR2 YYREEE, per germline (reference sequence). CDR3 length equals 12 residues. Here the CDR3 DNA reads TGTGCCAGCAGCTTCAGGGGGCAAGGCTACACCTTC. Translating it yields CASSFRGQGYTF. The whole variable domain, remainder taken from reference TRBV5-4 and TRBJ1-2, is ETGVTQSPTHLIKTRGQQVTLRCSSQSGHNTVSWYQQALGQGPQFIFQYYREEENGRGNFPPRFSGLQFPNYSSELNVNALELDDSALYLCASSFRGQGYTFGSGTRLTVV.

J is TRBJ2-1 and V is TRBV5-1; 8 nucleotides match TRBD1. With V trimmed by 5 bases and J by 5 bases, 3 bases remained unmatched. Germline assignment: CDR1 SGHRS and CDR2 YFSETQ. This CDR3 is 13 amino acids long. This chain's CDR3 is CASRTGEDNEQFF. For the CDR3, the DNA is TGCGCCAGCAGGACAGGGGAGGACAATGAGCAGTTCTTC.